These 7 T cell receptor beta chains originate from one sample sequenced in a study of cytomegalovirus exposure and HLA in healthy donors. Primers included in the PCR were 60 Vbeta and 13 Jbeta primers. Sequencing was performed with immunoSEQ multiplex PCR; in TCRdb, only in-frame clones are kept and a portion is missing. The sample has about 84,000 clones. The sequencing sample was made of PBMCs. The receptors come from a man over 45 in good health and CMV-seronegative.

The rearrangement joins TRBV2 to TRBJ2-7; 12 nucleotides align to TRBD1. In germline, CDR1 is SNHLY, CDR2 FYNNEI. J lost 2 bases, V lost 3 bases, and 2 bases had no gene match. The CDR3 length is 15 residues. The CDR3 reads CASSEGTGGTYEQYF. The DNA for the CDR3 is TGTGCCAGCAGTGAGGGGACAGGGGGCACCTACGAGCAGTACTTC.

The chain links TRBV15 to TRBJ1-5; D remains unclear. Trimming took 3 bases from V and 0 from J, leaving 6 bases between them. Germline loops: CDR1 LNHNV, CDR2 YYDKDF (reference sequence). The CDR3 length is 14 residues. In nucleotides, the CDR3 is TGTGCCACCAGCAGGTCAAATAGCAATCAGCCCCAGCATTTT. Its protein product is CATSRSNSNQPQHF.

The V call is TRBV5-4, the J call TRBJ1-2; a weak D match, TRBD1 (6 bases). The CDR3 covers 17 residues. V was trimmed by 0 bases and J by 0 bases, leaving 15 bases between them. The germline CDR1 and CDR2 sequences are SGHNT and YYREEE (reference sequence). CDR3 loop: CASSLGGQGLANYGYTF. The CDR3 nucleotides read TGTGCCAGCAGCTTGGGGGGGCAGGGCCTAGCTAACTATGGCTACACCTTC.

DNA for the CDR3: TGTGCCAGTAGTAATCAAAACAGGGGAATGGTTGAAGCTTTCTTT. It yields the protein CASSNQNRGMVEAFF. The chain combines TRBV19 with TRBJ1-1; 7 bases map to TRBD1. Germline CDR1 reads LNHDA; CDR2 reads SQIVND (reference sequence). V shed 4 bases, J shed 7 bases, and the junction held 12 bases outside the gene matches. The CDR3 extends over 15 amino acids.

V gene TRBV6-6 combines with J gene TRBJ1-5, with 8 bases that match TRBD1. There are 14 residues in the CDR3. Germline CDR1 MNHNY, CDR2 SVGAGI (reference sequence). With 6 bases clipped from V and 7 bases from J, the junction kept 8 bases outside the gene matches. In nucleotides, the CDR3 is TGTGCCAGCAGCTACACAGGGGGACGGCAGCCCCAGCATTTT. Translation: CASSYTGGRQPQHF.

V gene TRBV19 combines with J gene TRBJ1-1; D gene uncertain. The V gene's germline CDR1 is LNHDA and CDR2 SQIVND (reference sequence). The V gene lost 11 bases and the J gene lost 0 bases, with 16 bases spanning the gap. This CDR3 contains 14 residues. CDR3: CASNWRALNTEAFF. The CDR3 region has the DNA TGTGCCTCTAACTGGAGGGCCTTGAACACTGAAGCTTTCTTT.

In DNA, the CDR3 is TGCAGCGTACAGGTAAACTATGGCTACACCTTC. Its translation is CSVQVNYGYTF. The J gene is TRBJ1-2, the V gene TRBV29-1, with a weak D call TRBD1 (5 bases). The V gene lost 6 bases and the J gene lost 2 bases, with 7 bases spanning the gap. Germline assignment: CDR1 SQVTM and CDR2 ANQGSEA. The length of the CDR3 is 11 residues.